This T cell receptor beta chain was obtained from a study of T cells in Graves' hyperthyroidism and ophthalmopathy. Template material for amplifying TCR beta CDR3 regions consisted of RNA transcripts. Primed by the HTBI set, a first-round RT-PCR was run on the TCR CDR3. Using its own MiXCR run on the multiplex PCR reads, TCRdb lists one record per CDR3 protein. Here the sample spans around 450,000 distinct CDR3 sequences, roughly 13% being singletons. The V gene's germline CDR1 is SGHNT and CDR2 YYREEE (reference sequence). V was pared by 4 bases and J by 5 bases, with 18 bases between. The CDR3 spans 15 residues. Stable Graves' hyperthyroidism denoted no ophthalmopathy progression over 18 months. A patient was excluded if there was uncontrolled infection, other autoimmune disease, pregnancy or lactation. Diagnosis relied on clinical symptoms, serum thyroxine and TRAb, thyroid ultrasound and orbital computed tomography. 10 ml of fresh peripheral blood supplied the PBMCs.

Material: blood. This TCR was recovered from a woman between 18 and 29 years old with Graves' hyperthyroidism. V usage is TRBV5-4 and J usage is TRBJ1-1; unclear D gene. CDR3 residues: CASSPGMVSRTEAFF. The CDR3 coding sequence is TGTGCCAGCAGCCCGGGGATGGTTTCGAGGACTGAAGCTTTCTTT.